The T cell receptor beta chain under discussion was sequenced for a study of spatial heterogeneity in lung cancer. Study-level background: An average of more than ten raw reads was observed per unique TCR and UMI combination. Broader study findings: Among blood samples, ubiquitous expanded tumor TCRs appeared more at resection than at follow-up.

Sample time point: sample taken at primary tumor resection. Material for sequencing was whole RNA from tumor, nontumor lung or frozen PBMC, left unsorted. Regarding this clonotype: Its cognate antigen is unknown.

This CDR3 is 14 amino acids long. The germline gives CDR1 MNHNY, CDR2 SVGAGI (reference sequence). The V gene lost 4 bases and the J gene lost 7 bases, with 16 bases spanning the gap. Each molecule of TCR cDNA was tagged with one unique molecular identifier. TCRdb recomputed calls from the 5' RACE reads with MiXCR, one row per CDR3 protein. The sample includes some 47,000 distinct CDR3 sequences, about 7.6% of them seen just once. This rearrangement joins TRBV6-6 to TRBJ2-5; D is ambiguous. This clonotype was obtained from a female donor with early-stage non-small cell lung cancer. Sample: PBMCs, taken at surgery. CDR3 in amino acids: CASSSPIRMGTQYF. The CDR3 DNA is TGTGCCAGCAGTTCCCCTATCAGGATGGGGACCCAGTACTTC.